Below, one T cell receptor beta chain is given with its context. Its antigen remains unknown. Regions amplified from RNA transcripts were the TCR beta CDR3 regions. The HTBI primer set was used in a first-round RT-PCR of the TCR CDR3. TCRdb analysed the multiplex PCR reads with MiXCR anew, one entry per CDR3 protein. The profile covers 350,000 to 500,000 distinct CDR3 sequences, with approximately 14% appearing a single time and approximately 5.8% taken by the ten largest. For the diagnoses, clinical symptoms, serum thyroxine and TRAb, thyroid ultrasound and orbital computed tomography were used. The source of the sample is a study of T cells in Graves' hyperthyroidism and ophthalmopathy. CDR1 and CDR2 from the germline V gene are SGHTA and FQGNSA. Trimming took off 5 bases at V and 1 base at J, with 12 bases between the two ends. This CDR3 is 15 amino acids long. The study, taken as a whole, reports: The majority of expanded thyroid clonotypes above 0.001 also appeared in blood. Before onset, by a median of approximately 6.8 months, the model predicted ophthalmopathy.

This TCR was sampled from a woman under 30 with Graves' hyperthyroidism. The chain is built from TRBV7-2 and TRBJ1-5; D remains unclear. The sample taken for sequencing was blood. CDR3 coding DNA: TGTGCCAGCAGCGATCAGGTTCTCAGCAATCAGCCCCAGCATTTT. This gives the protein CASSDQVLSNQPQHF.